One T cell receptor beta chain is described in this entry. Data came from immunoSEQ multiplex PCR; TCRdb stores just in-frame clones and leaves some out. The sample has over 200,000 clones; approximately 83% are singletons. The sample originates from a study of blood T cell repertoires in COVID-19. Unmatched junction bases numbered 5, after V lost 4 bases and J lost 4 bases. The CDR3 runs 15 residues. CDR1 and CDR2 (germline): MDHEN, SYDVKM. The sample consisted of peripheral blood. The receptor comes from a man aged 35-49 years with acute or convalescent COVID-19. The V gene is TRBV28, the J gene TRBJ2-7; 12 bases fit TRBD1. The CDR3 nucleotides read TGTGCCAGCAGTTCACCGGGACAGGGGGCTTACGAGCAGTACTTC. Protein: CASSSPGQGAYEQYF.